The source of this T cell receptor beta chain is a study of beta chain features in type 1 diabetes. Findings and caveats of the study: Within each of all four CD4+ subsets, Type 1 diabetes patients had TCRB CDR3s that were moderately but significantly shorter.

V lost 10 bases, J lost 5 bases, and 6 bases stayed unmatched. Germline V gene sequence: CDR1 MNHEY, CDR2 SMNVEV (reference sequence). The CDR3 covers 12 residues. In this sample, this clone turned up a few times. The antigen remains undetermined. The isolated RNA, all of it, was reverse transcribed, so expressed TCRB transcripts were what got sequenced. Clones were sequenced by immunoSEQ multiplex PCR, and TCRdb holds only the in-frame ones, with some missing. The profile shows roughly 260,000 clones, 20% of them singletons. This TCR came from a woman in her thirties or forties with type 1 diabetes. Sequencing input: naive CD4+ T cells from blood. The rearrangement links TRBV27 to TRBJ2-5, with TRBD2 matching over 8 bases. CDR3 in DNA: TGTGCCAACACACTAGCGGATGAGACCCAGTACTTC. Encoded protein: CANTLADETQYF.